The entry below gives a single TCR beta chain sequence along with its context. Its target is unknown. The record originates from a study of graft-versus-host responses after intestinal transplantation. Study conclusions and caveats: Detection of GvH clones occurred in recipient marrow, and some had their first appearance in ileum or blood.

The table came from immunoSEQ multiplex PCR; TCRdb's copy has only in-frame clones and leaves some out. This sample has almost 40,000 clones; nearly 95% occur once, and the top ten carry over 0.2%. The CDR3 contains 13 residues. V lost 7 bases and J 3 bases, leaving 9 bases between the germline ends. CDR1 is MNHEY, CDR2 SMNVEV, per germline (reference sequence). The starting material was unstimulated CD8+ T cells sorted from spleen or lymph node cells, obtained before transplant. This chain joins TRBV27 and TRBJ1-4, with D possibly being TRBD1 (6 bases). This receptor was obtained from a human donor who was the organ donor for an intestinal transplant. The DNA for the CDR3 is TGTGCCAGCACCACAGGGCCTAATGAAAAACTGTTTTTT. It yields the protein CASTTGPNEKLFF. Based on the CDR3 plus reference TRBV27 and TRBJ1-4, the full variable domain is EAQVTQNPRYLITVTGKKLTVTCSQNMNHEYMSWYRQDPGLGLRQIYYSMNVEVTDKGDVPEGYKVSRKEKRNFPLILESPSPNQTSLYFCASTTGPNEKLFFGSGTQLSVL.